The 19 T cell receptor beta chains given below trace back to one sample, sequenced in a study of shared clonotypes between healthy human individuals. Selected positively for CCR7 and CD45RO-negative, naive CD8 cells excluded terminally differentiated effector memory CD45RA+ cells. Method: immunoSEQ multiplex PCR; TCRdb's copy keeps in-frame clones and lacks some. The sample contains approximately 2,200,000 clones, about 92% of which appear only once. The specimen sequenced was naive CD8+ T cells from PBMCs. The receptors originated from a man aged 18 to 35 in good health. Some clones in this sample may be carry-over from other donors' samples.

The chain uses TRBV13 and TRBJ2-2; 10 nucleotides match TRBD1. Germline loops: CDR1 PRHDT, CDR2 FYEKMQ (reference sequence). The CDR3 consists of 15 residues. V was clipped by 4 bases and J by 3 bases; unmatched bases: 2. The CDR3 sequence is CASSSTGGHTGELFF. Written as DNA, the CDR3 is TGTGCCAGCAGCTCGACAGGGGGCCACACCGGGGAGCTGTTTTTT.

This clone showed up just once. The chain combines TRBV29-1 with TRBJ2-1; 10 nucleotides match TRBD1. Trimming at V came to 7 bases and at J to 4 bases, leaving 13 bases not matched to a gene. Germline CDR1 and CDR2: SQVTM and ANQGSEA. This CDR3 contains 16 residues. CDR3 bases: TGCAGCGCCAAGGACAGGGGGGAACGGTTTTACAATGAGCAGTTCTTC. Translating gives CSAKDRGERFYNEQFF.

This chain connects TRBV19 to TRBJ2-7, with 8 bases lining up with TRBD2. The trim removed 1 base at V and 0 bases at J, leaving 5 bases unmatched. This CDR3 is built from 16 residues. The germline V gene encodes CDR1 LNHDA and CDR2 SQIVND (reference sequence). CDR3 nucleotide sequence: TGTGCCAGTAGTATAGCCCTAGCGGGTAACTCCTACGAGCAGTACTTC. Its protein product is CASSIALAGNSYEQYF.

The chain joins TRBV5-1 to TRBJ1-2, with D uncertain. V was cut by 3 bases and J by 4 bases, with 4 bases left in between. Germline V gives CDR1 SGHRS, CDR2 YFSETQ. This CDR3 comprises 11 residues. Here the CDR3 reads CASSSPYGYTF. CDR3 nucleotides: TGCGCCAGCAGCTCCCCCTATGGCTACACCTTC.

This chain uses TRBV11-2 with TRBJ2-5, with D perhaps TRBD2 (6 bases). This CDR3 has 15 amino acids. The ends were cut back, 3 bases at V and 5 bases at J, with 16 bases in the middle. Germline V gene sequence: CDR1 SGHAT, CDR2 FQNNGV. The CDR3 is CASSFFSSATETQYF. The CDR3 bases are TGTGCCAGCAGCTTCTTTTCTAGCGCGACGGAGACCCAGTACTTC.

This clone appeared once. This chain connects TRBV5-1 to TRBJ1-1, with TRBD1 as a possible D gene (6 bases). CDR3 size: 14 residues. Deletions cut 4 bases from V and 7 bases from J, with 17 bases between. CDR1 is SGHRS, CDR2 YFSETQ, per germline. CDR3 loop: CASSDGTGGREAFF. The CDR3 bases are TGCGCCAGCAGCGATGGGACGGGGGGCCGTGAAGCTTTCTTT.

V and J are TRBV4-2 and TRBJ2-5, with D perhaps TRBD1 or TRBD2 (5 bases each). The J call is uncertain, as TRBJ2-7 better fits the DNA end. This CDR3 has 15 residues. The V gene's germline CDR1 is LGHNA and CDR2 YNFKEQ. CDR3 nucleotide sequence: TGTGCCAGCAGCCAAGACCAGGGCCGGGGCCACGAGCAGTACTTC. Translated, it gives CASSQDQGRGHEQYF.

The chain joins TRBV2 to TRBJ2-7, with D possibly being TRBD1 or TRBD2 (5 bases each). From germline, CDR1 is SNHLY and CDR2 FYNNEI. Between the trimmed V and J ends, which lost 9 bases and 3 bases, there was a span of 9 bases. The CDR3 has 11 residues. The CDR3 protein is CARGPNYEQYF. In DNA, the CDR3 is TGTGCCAGGGGACCTAACTACGAGCAGTACTTC.

This clone came up once. The J gene is TRBJ2-7, the V gene TRBV11-2, with D hard to call. Trimming shortened V by 3 bases and J by 5 bases, and 8 bases separated the two germline ends. The CDR3 spans 12 residues. CDR1 is SGHAT and CDR2 is FQNNGV in the germline V gene. The CDR3 here is CASSFPPDEQYF. CDR3 bases: TGTGCCAGCAGCTTCCCCCCGGACGAGCAGTACTTC.

This chain connects TRBV10-2 to TRBJ2-7; D not resolved. This CDR3 is 15 amino acids long. The germline V gene encodes CDR1 WSHSY and CDR2 SAAADI. Deletions cut 0 bases from V and 2 bases from J, with 11 bases between. CDR3 in amino acids: CASSESHALPYEQYF. The CDR3 DNA reads TGCGCCAGCAGTGAGTCCCATGCCCTTCCCTACGAGCAGTACTTC.

The CDR3 reads CASSGGGPGVDEQFF. The CDR3 DNA reads as TGCGCCAGCAGCGGGGGCGGGCCAGGTGTCGATGAGCAGTTCTTC. The chain joins TRBV4-3 to TRBJ2-1; D is perhaps TRBD1 (6 bases). This CDR3 is built from 15 residues. CDR1 is LGHNA and CDR2 is YSLEER in the germline V gene. Between the trimmed V and J ends, which lost 5 bases and 8 bases, there was a span of 19 bases.

The chain has TRBV29-1 and TRBJ1-2; 8 nucleotides line up with TRBD1. This CDR3 region has 19 residues. Trimming at V came to 0 bases and at J to 2 bases, leaving 17 bases not matched to a gene. CDR1 is SQVTM, CDR2 ANQGSEA, per germline. CDR3 DNA sequence: TGCAGCGTTGAAGACGGACCCGACAGGGGAGGCCCACCGAACTATGGCTACACCTTC. Translated: CSVEDGPDRGGPPNYGYTF.

The chain couples TRBV6-5 to TRBJ2-2; the match to TRBD1 covers 9 bases. CDR3 length equals 15 residues. Trimming removed 5 bases from V and 3 bases from J; junction bases left unmatched: 4. Germline V gene sequence: CDR1 MNHEY, CDR2 SVGAGI. In DNA, the CDR3 is TGTGCCAGCAGTCAGGACAGGGGATACACCGGGGAGCTGTTTTTT. Translated, it gives CASSQDRGYTGELFF.

This chain connects TRBV6-5 to TRBJ2-1; D may correspond to TRBD1 or TRBD2 (5 bases each). CDR1 is MNHEY, CDR2 SVGAGI, per germline. V lost 4 bases and J 1 base, leaving 14 bases between the germline ends. The length of the CDR3 is 16 residues. CDR3 sequence: CASSFSPGPSYNEQFF. The CDR3 DNA sequence: TGTGCCAGCAGTTTTAGTCCGGGACCGTCCTACAATGAGCAGTTCTTC.

The rearrangement joins TRBV7-9 to TRBJ1-1; D not certain. CDR1 and CDR2 from the germline V gene are SEHNR and FQNEAQ (reference sequence). The V gene lost 3 bases and the J gene lost 8 bases, with 10 bases spanning the gap. The CDR3 runs to 12 residues. CDR3 region: CASSFAKDEAFF. DNA of the CDR3: TGTGCCAGCAGCTTTGCTAAAGACGAAGCTTTCTTT.

V is TRBV11-2 and J is TRBJ2-7, with 10 nucleotides matching TRBD2. The ends lost 3 bases at V and 6 bases at J; junction bases unmatched: 8. This CDR3 comprises 15 residues. The germline V gene has CDR1 SGHAT and CDR2 FQNNGV. CDR3 sequence (DNA): TGTGCCAGCAGCTTTGCTAGCGGGAGTCCTCGCGAGCAGTACTTC. This codes for CASSFASGSPREQYF.

V usage is TRBV6-5 and J usage is TRBJ2-5; 7 positions agree with TRBD2. Germline V gene sequence: CDR1 MNHEY, CDR2 SVGAGI. The junction had 11 bases not matched to a gene; V was cut back by 5 bases and J by 5 bases. The CDR3 has 15 residues. The CDR3 nucleotides are TGTGCCAGCAGTCGGCCTGGGAGGGGTGGGGAGACCCAGTACTTC. As protein: CASSRPGRGGETQYF.

This clone was observed a handful of times. The genes are TRBV4-1 and TRBJ2-1; the D is unclear. Germline V gene data show CDR1 as MGHRA and CDR2 as YSYEKL. The CDR3 is 12 amino acids. With 5 bases removed from V and 4 bases from J, the gap between germline ends came to 6 bases. Written as DNA, the CDR3 is TGCGCCAGCAGCTACAGATACAATGAGCAGTTCTTC. Protein: CASSYRYNEQFF.

This chain connects TRBV27 to TRBJ1-2; D call uncertain. Germline CDR1 MNHEY, CDR2 SMNVEV (reference sequence). CDR3 length: 16 residues. The V end lost 5 bases, the J end lost 4 bases, and 20 bases lay between the germline ends. Written as DNA, the CDR3 is TGTGCCAGCAGTGGCAGCAGAACTCCTAGGACCTATGGCTACACCTTC. This codes for CASSGSRTPRTYGYTF.